This T cell receptor (beta chain) emerged from a study of OX40 agonist ivuxolimab in advanced cancers. Turning to the study itself: With ivuxolimab, an agonistic anti-OX40 (CD134) antibody, patients were treated. Patients in dose escalation had liver, melanoma, kidney or head and neck cancers. General study results and limits: Those patients achieving a partial response at 0.1-3.0 mg/kg showed among the lowest clonal expansion. Among T cells, CD8+ cells averaged more expanded clones than CD4+ cells.

This CDR3 has 15 amino acids. Between the trimmed V and J ends, which lost 2 bases and 4 bases, there was a span of 15 bases. Germline V gene lookup returns CDR1 SGHRS and CDR2 YFSETQ. As concerns this clone: The antigen is not known.

Clones were sequenced by immunoSEQ multiplex PCR, and TCRdb holds only the in-frame ones, with some missing. Of 90,000 to 100,000 clones listed, roughly nine tenths are singletons. The sequence was collected from an adult with an advanced solid tumor such as melanoma, head and neck, liver or kidney cancer. V and J are TRBV5-1 and TRBJ2-5; a weak D match, TRBD1 (5 bases). The starting material was CD4+ or CD8+ T cells sorted from blood, obtained in a trial of the OX40 agonist ivuxolimab. CDR3 amino acids: CASSFGSPGLETQYF. As DNA, the CDR3 is TGCGCCAGCAGCTTCGGATCTCCAGGGCTAGAGACCCAGTACTTC.